The 26 T cell receptor beta chains presented below share a single source sample, sequenced in a study of cytomegalovirus exposure and HLA in healthy donors. 13 Jbeta primers and 60 Vbeta primers were used for the PCR. Assay used: immunoSEQ multiplex PCR; TCRdb lists only in-frame clones, some missing. The sample includes some 98,000 clones, roughly 80% seen only once; the top ten take about 2%. The specimen was PBMCs. The receptors originated from a man aged 35-49 years in good health and CMV-seronegative.

The chain links TRBV6-5 to TRBJ1-1; no clear D gene. Trimming took off 6 bases at V and 0 bases at J, with 11 bases between the two ends. CDR1 is MNHEY and CDR2 is SVGAGI in the germline V gene. There are 14 residues in the CDR3. CDR3 coding DNA: TGTGCCAGCAGCGCCTTAGAGATGAACACTGAAGCTTTCTTT. It translates to CASSALEMNTEAFF.

This chain uses TRBV5-5 with TRBJ1-1, with D perhaps matching TRBD1 (5 bases). The CDR3 length is 12 residues. V lost 2 bases to trimming and J lost 3 bases, with 5 bases between them. Germline V gene data show CDR1 as SGHKS and CDR2 as YYEKEE (reference sequence). CDR3 amino acids: CASSLQDTEAFF. CDR3 sequence (DNA): TGTGCCAGCAGCTTACAGGACACTGAAGCTTTCTTT.

The chain joins TRBV28 to TRBJ2-5; the match to TRBD2 covers 8 bases. Trimming removed 10 bases from V and 6 bases from J; junction bases left unmatched: 10. This CDR3 has 13 amino acids. The germline CDR1 and CDR2 sequences are MDHEN and SYDVKM. The chain's CDR3 is CAITPGGGKTQYF. CDR3 nucleotide sequence: TGTGCCATCACACCCGGCGGGGGGAAGACCCAGTACTTC.

This chain uses TRBV11-3 with TRBJ2-1, with TRBD2 identical over 11 bases. Per germline, CDR1 SGHNT and CDR2 YENEEA. This CDR3 is 16 amino acids long. Trimming cost V 1 base and J 2 bases; bases outside gene matches: 1. The CDR3 nucleotides read TGTGCCAGCAGCTTAGGACTAGCGGGACCCTACAATGAGCAGTTCTTC. The encoded protein is CASSLGLAGPYNEQFF. Together with reference TRBV11-3 and TRBJ2-1, the CDR3 gives the full variable domain: EAGVVQSPRYKIIEKKQPVAFWCNPISGHNTLYWYLQNLGQGPELLIRYENEEAVDDSQLPKDRFSAERLKGVDSTLKIQPAELGDSAVYLCASSLGLAGPYNEQFFGPGTRLTVL.

The CDR3 is CASSFSREGREEQFF. The CDR3 DNA follows: TGTGCCAGCAGTTTTTCGAGGGAGGGAAGAGAGGAGCAGTTCTTC. V and J are TRBV28 and TRBJ2-1; 7 bases are a match to TRBD2. The CDR3 is 15 residues long. Trimming took 3 bases from V and 10 from J; bases not matched to a gene: 12. Germline assignment: CDR1 MDHEN and CDR2 SYDVKM.

This chain joins TRBV4-3 and TRBJ2-7; tentative D call: TRBD2 (5 bases). Germline V gene data show CDR1 as LGHNA and CDR2 as YSLEER. The CDR3 consists of 15 residues. V lost 0 bases to trimming and J lost 0 bases, with 9 bases between them. CDR3 DNA: TGCGCCAGCAGCCAAGATAGAACTAGCTCCTACGAGCAGTACTTC. It translates to CASSQDRTSSYEQYF.

The genes are TRBV6-5 and TRBJ1-2, with D tentatively TRBD1 (6 bases). Looked up from germline, CDR1 is MNHEY and CDR2 is SVGAGI. CDR3 length: 13 residues. The ends were cut back, 0 bases at V and 6 bases at J, with 8 bases in the middle. CDR3 sequence reads: CASSYSAGDGYTF. The CDR3 DNA reads as TGTGCCAGCAGTTACTCGGCAGGGGATGGCTACACCTTC.

The chain joins TRBV7-9 to TRBJ2-2, with a possible D match to TRBD1 (6 bases). The germline V gene has CDR1 SEHNR and CDR2 FQNEAQ (reference sequence). The CDR3 loop spans 15 amino acids. Trimming cost V 4 bases and J 5 bases, with 14 bases left between them. The CDR3 DNA follows: TGTGCCAGCAGCTCCCGACAGGCCCAAACCGGGGAGCTGTTTTTT. Amino acids: CASSSRQAQTGELFF.

This clone was observed a few times. This chain uses TRBV30 with TRBJ1-1; weak D call: TRBD1 (5 bases). This CDR3 has 14 residues. The germline gives CDR1 GTSNPN, CDR2 SVGIG (reference sequence). V lost 2 bases to trimming and J lost 4 bases, with 14 bases between them. The CDR3 reads CAWSTKATGTEAFF. The CDR3 DNA follows: TGTGCCTGGAGTACAAAAGCCACAGGCACTGAAGCTTTCTTT.

The CDR3 protein is CASSKFGRAATNEKLFF. The CDR3 region has the DNA TGTGCCAGCAGTAAGTTCGGCAGGGCCGCAACTAATGAAAAACTGTTTTTT. The chain links TRBV28 to TRBJ1-4; possible D gene TRBD1, 5 bases. Germline V CDR1 and CDR2: MDHEN, SYDVKM. With 5 bases removed from V and 0 bases from J, the gap between germline ends came to 16 bases. CDR3 length: 17 amino acids.

This sequence joins TRBV4-2 and TRBJ2-2; 14 bases match TRBD2. Per the germline V gene, CDR1 is LGHNA and CDR2 is YNFKEQ. Unmatched junction bases numbered 5, after V lost 0 bases and J lost 5 bases. CDR3 size: 18 residues. This CDR3 is CASSQDRGLAGGTGELFF. The CDR3, as DNA: TGTGCCAGCAGCCAAGATCGTGGACTAGCGGGGGGAACCGGGGAGCTGTTTTTT.

The gene calls are TRBV27 and TRBJ2-5; 10 positions agree with TRBD2. Germline V CDR1 and CDR2: MNHEY, SMNVEV (reference sequence). The CDR3 totals 17 residues. The J segment lost 5 bases and the V segment lost 1 base, leaving 10 bases of the junction unmatched. The CDR3 DNA reads as TGTGCCAGCAGTTTATTGGGCTTAGCGGGGGGAAAGGAGACCCAGTACTTC. This sequence encodes CASSLLGLAGGKETQYF.

As to this clone: A junction end diverges from the germline sequence, so it may reflect a read error. DNA of the CDR3: TGTTCCAGCAGCTTAGCCTATAGCGACGAGCAGTACTTC. Translated, it gives CSSSLAYSDEQYF. The chain employs TRBV7-9 and TRBJ2-7, with D possibly being TRBD2 (5 bases). The V gene's germline CDR1 is SEHNR and CDR2 FQNEAQ (reference sequence). The CDR3 totals 13 residues.

The genes are TRBV7-2 and TRBJ1-6; D remains unclear. Between the trimmed V and J ends, which lost 5 bases and 4 bases, there was a span of 18 bases. Germline V CDR1 and CDR2: SGHTA, FQGNSA. The CDR3 is 17 amino acids. The CDR3 nucleotides are TGTGCCAGCAGCACCCAAGGAGGGAGTGGGTATAATTCACCCCTCCACTTT. As protein: CASSTQGGSGYNSPLHF.

V usage is TRBV5-1 and J usage is TRBJ2-5, with 11 bases that match TRBD2. The CDR3 is 15 residues long. Trimming removed 2 bases from V and 5 bases from J; junction bases left unmatched: 5. In germline, CDR1 is SGHRS, CDR2 YFSETQ. The CDR3 region is CASSFEGLAVETQYF. The DNA for the CDR3 is TGCGCCAGCAGCTTCGAGGGACTAGCGGTTGAGACCCAGTACTTC.

This clone was counted between two and nine times. The chain uses TRBV19 and TRBJ1-5; tentatively, D is TRBD1 (5 bases). CDR1 and CDR2 (germline): LNHDA, SQIVND (reference sequence). The ends were cut back, 6 bases at V and 0 bases at J, with 18 bases in the middle. There are 17 residues in the CDR3. DNA of the CDR3: TGTGCCAGTAGAAACGGCGGGGGTCATCATAGCAATCAGCCCCAGCATTTT. It codes for CASRNGGGHHSNQPQHF.

This chain joins TRBV28 and TRBJ1-4; 9 bases agree with TRBD1. Looked up from germline, CDR1 is MDHEN and CDR2 is SYDVKM. The CDR3 totals 13 residues. V trimming: 5 bases; J trimming: 7 bases; junction bases outside the gene matches: 2. The CDR3 DNA reads as TGTGCCAGCAGTGACAGGGGGAGTGAAAAACTGTTTTTT. As protein: CASSDRGSEKLFF. Full variable domain (outside the CDR3, taken from reference TRBV28 and TRBJ1-4): DVKVTQSSRYLVKRTGEKVFLECVQDMDHENMFWYRQDPGLGLRLIYFSYDVKMKEKGDIPEGYSVSREKKERFSLILESASTNQTSMYLCASSDRGSEKLFFGSGTQLSVL.

This rearrangement joins TRBV4-3 to TRBJ2-1, with 10 bases lining up with TRBD2. V was pared by 11 bases and J by 2 bases, with 21 bases of the junction left unmatched. There are 19 residues in the CDR3. Germline loops: CDR1 LGHNA, CDR2 YSLEER. The CDR3: CAGAFSGRPLIATYNEQFF. The DNA for the CDR3 is TGCGCCGGAGCTTTTAGCGGGAGGCCCCTCATAGCCACCTACAATGAGCAGTTCTTC.

The chain is built from TRBV19 and TRBJ1-2; a possible D gene is TRBD1 (5 bases). The V gene lost 3 bases and the J gene lost 7 bases, with 12 bases spanning the gap. This CDR3 has 13 amino acids. CDR1 is LNHDA and CDR2 is SQIVND in the germline V gene (reference sequence). The CDR3: CASSISGLFGYTF. CDR3 in DNA: TGTGCCAGTAGTATTTCAGGGCTGTTTGGCTACACCTTC. Full variable domain (missing parts from reference TRBV19 and TRBJ1-2): DGGITQSPKYLFRKEGQNVTLSCEQNLNHDAMYWYRQDPGQGLRLIYYSQIVNDFQKGDIAEGYSVSREKKESFPLTVTSAQKNPTAFYLCASSISGLFGYTFGSGTRLTVV.

This chain connects TRBV5-1 to TRBJ2-1, with TRBD2 matching 13 bases. Germline V gene lookup returns CDR1 SGHRS and CDR2 YFSETQ. Trimming cost V 6 bases and J 6 bases; bases outside gene matches: 6. The CDR3 totals 15 residues. The CDR3 region is CASMTTSGGSNEQFF. In nucleotides, the CDR3 is TGCGCCAGCATGACGACTAGCGGGGGGAGCAATGAGCAGTTCTTC.

This clone has a handful of counts. The rearrangement uses TRBV4-1 and TRBJ2-7; TRBD1 might be the D (6 bases). Trimming removed 2 bases from V and 5 bases from J, with 13 bases in between. The germline CDR1 and CDR2 sequences are MGHRA and YSYEKL. This CDR3 comprises 14 residues. CDR3 amino acids: CASSQYQGRNEQYF. The CDR3 DNA sequence: TGCGCCAGCAGCCAATATCAGGGGCGAAACGAGCAGTACTTC.

CDR3 nucleotide sequence: TGTGCCAGCAGCTTAGACCCTACAGGGAACTATGGCTACACCTTC. Its translation: CASSLDPTGNYGYTF. The rearrangement links TRBV7-2 to TRBJ1-2, with D perhaps matching TRBD1 (6 bases). The CDR3 spans 15 residues. With 1 base removed from V and 2 bases from J, the gap between germline ends came to 11 bases. The germline V gene has CDR1 SGHTA and CDR2 FQGNSA.

The chain employs TRBV28 and TRBJ1-2, with 7 positions matching TRBD1. V lost 5 bases and J lost 7; bases outside the gene matches: 10. The CDR3 has 14 residues. The germline CDR1 and CDR2 sequences are MDHEN and SYDVKM. This CDR3 reads CASSPLTGAGGYTF. The DNA for the CDR3 is TGTGCCAGCAGTCCCCTCACAGGGGCGGGTGGCTACACCTTC.

This clone was seen more than once but under ten times. This sequence joins TRBV5-6 and TRBJ1-5; tentative D call: TRBD1 (6 bases). The CDR3 contains 14 residues. Between the trimmed V and J ends, which lost 3 bases and 9 bases, there was a span of 16 bases. Looked up from germline, CDR1 is SGHDT and CDR2 is YYEEEE. This chain's CDR3 is CASSWGHWGGPQHF. In DNA form, the CDR3 reads TGTGCCAGCAGCTGGGGACATTGGGGTGGGCCCCAGCATTTT.

Only a few counts were recorded for this clone. J is TRBJ2-7 and V is TRBV19, with D possibly TRBD1 on 5 matching bases. CDR1 and CDR2 from the germline V gene are LNHDA and SQIVND (reference sequence). CDR3 length: 13 amino acids. V gave up 7 bases and J gave up 4 bases, with 14 bases separating them. The CDR3 is CASTETVGYEQYF. The CDR3 nucleotides are TGTGCCAGTACGGAGACAGTCGGTTACGAGCAGTACTTC.

The chain employs TRBV6-4 and TRBJ2-2; TRBD2 is a possible D gene (5 bases). CDR3 length: 14 residues. Germline V CDR1 and CDR2: MRHNA, SNTAGT. Between the trimmed V and J ends, which lost 6 bases and 1 base, there was a span of 9 bases. CDR3 sequence (DNA): TGTGCCAGCAGATCGGGATTGAACACCGGGGAGCTGTTTTTT. Protein: CASRSGLNTGELFF.